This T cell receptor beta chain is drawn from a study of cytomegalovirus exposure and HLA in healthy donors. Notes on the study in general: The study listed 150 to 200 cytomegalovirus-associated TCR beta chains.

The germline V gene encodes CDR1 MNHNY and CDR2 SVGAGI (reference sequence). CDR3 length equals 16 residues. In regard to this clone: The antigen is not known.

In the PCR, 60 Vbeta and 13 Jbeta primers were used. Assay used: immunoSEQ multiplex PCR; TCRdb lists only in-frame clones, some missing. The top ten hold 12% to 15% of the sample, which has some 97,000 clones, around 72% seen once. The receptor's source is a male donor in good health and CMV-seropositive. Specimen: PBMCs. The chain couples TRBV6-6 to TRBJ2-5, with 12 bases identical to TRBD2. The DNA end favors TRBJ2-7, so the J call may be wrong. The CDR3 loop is CASSSTSGGPPYEQYF. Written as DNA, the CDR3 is TGTGCCAGCAGTTCCACTAGCGGGGGGCCACCCTACGAGCAGTACTTC.